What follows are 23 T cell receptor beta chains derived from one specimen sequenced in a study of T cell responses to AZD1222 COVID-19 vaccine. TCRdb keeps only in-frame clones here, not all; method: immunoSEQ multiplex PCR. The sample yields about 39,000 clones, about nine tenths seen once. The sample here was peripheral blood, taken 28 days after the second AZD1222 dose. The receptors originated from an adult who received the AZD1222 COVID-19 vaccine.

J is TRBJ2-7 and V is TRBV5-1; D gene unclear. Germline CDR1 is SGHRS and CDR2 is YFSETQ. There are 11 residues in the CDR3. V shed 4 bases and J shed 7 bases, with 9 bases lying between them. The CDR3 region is CASSLTGEQYF. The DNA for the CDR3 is TGCGCCAGCAGCCTGACCGGAGAGCAGTACTTC.

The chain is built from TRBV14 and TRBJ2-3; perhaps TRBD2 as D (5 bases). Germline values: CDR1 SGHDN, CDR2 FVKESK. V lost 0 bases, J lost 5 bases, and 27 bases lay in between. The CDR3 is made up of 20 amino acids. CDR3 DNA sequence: TGTGCCAGCAGCCAAGAAAGGCCCGTTCTATTGAGGGTGGGCCAAGATACGCAGTATTTT. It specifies CASSQERPVLLRVGQDTQYF.

CDR3 sequence: CASSLLTGGIETQYF. The CDR3 DNA follows: TGTGCCAGCTCACTCCTGACAGGGGGCATAGAGACCCAGTACTTC. This chain uses TRBV18 with TRBJ2-5; TRBD1 aligns across 10 bases. With 4 bases clipped from V and 4 bases from J, the junction kept 6 bases outside the gene matches. The germline V gene encodes CDR1 KGHSH and CDR2 LQKENI. The CDR3 sequence is 15 residues long. Filled out from reference TRBV18 and TRBJ2-5, the complete variable domain reads NAGVMQNPRHLVRRRGQEARLRCSPMKGHSHVYWYRQLPEEGLKFMVYLQKENIIDESGMPKERFSAEFPKEGPSILRIQQVVRGDSAAYFCASSLLTGGIETQYFGPGTRLLVL.

CDR3: CASSQTGTGGISIQYF. In DNA form, the CDR3 reads TGTGCCAGCAGCCAAACCGGGACAGGGGGTATCAGCATTCAGTACTTC. The chain couples TRBV7-9 to TRBJ2-4; 11 nucleotides align to TRBD1. CDR1 is SEHNR, CDR2 FQNEAQ, per germline (reference sequence). V dropped 5 bases and J dropped 9; count of bases not matched to a gene: 12. The CDR3 loop spans 16 amino acids.

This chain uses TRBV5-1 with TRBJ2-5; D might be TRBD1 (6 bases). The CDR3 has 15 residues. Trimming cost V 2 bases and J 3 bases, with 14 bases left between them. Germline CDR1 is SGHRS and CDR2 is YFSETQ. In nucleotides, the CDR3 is TGCGCCAGCAGCTTTAGTCAGGGGCGCGAAGAGACCCAGTACTTC. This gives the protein CASSFSQGREETQYF.

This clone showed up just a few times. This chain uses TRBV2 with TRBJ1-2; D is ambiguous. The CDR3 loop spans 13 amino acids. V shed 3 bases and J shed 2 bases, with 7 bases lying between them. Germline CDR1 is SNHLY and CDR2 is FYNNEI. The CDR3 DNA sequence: TGTGCCAGCAGTGAGGCCCTAAACTATGGCTACACCTTC. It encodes CASSEALNYGYTF.

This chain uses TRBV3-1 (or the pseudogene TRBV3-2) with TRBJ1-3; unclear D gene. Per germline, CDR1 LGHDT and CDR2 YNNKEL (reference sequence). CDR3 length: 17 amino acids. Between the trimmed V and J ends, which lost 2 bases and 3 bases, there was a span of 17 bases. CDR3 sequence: CASSQHGLPLGGNTIYF. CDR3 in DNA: TGTGCCAGCAGCCAACATGGGCTCCCTCTAGGTGGAAACACCATATATTTT.

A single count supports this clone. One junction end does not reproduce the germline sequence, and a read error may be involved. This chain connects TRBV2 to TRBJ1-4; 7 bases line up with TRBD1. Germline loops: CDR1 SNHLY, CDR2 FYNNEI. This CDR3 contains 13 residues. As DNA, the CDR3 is TGTGCCGGCGCCGGGACAGCTAATGAAAAATTGTTTTTT. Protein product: CAGAGTANEKLFF. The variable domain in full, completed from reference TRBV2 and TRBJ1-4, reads EPEVTQTPSHQVTQMGQEVILRCVPISNHLYFYWYRQILGQKVEFLVSFYNNEISEKSEIFDDQFSVERPDGSNFTLKIRSTKLEDSAMYFCAGAGTANEKLFFGSGTQLSVL.

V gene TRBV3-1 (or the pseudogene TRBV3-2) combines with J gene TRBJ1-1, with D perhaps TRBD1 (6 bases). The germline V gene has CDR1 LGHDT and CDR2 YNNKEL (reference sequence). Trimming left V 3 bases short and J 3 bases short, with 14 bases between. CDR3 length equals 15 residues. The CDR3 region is CASSQLTSGDTEAFF. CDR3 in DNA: TGTGCCAGCAGCCAGCTGACATCAGGGGACACTGAAGCTTTCTTT.

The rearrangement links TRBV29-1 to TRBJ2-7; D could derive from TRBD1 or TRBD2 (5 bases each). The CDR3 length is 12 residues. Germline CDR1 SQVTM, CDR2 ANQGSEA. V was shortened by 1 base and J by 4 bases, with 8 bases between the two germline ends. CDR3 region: CSVEAGSYEQYF. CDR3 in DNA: TGCAGCGTTGAAGCAGGGAGTTACGAGCAGTACTTC.

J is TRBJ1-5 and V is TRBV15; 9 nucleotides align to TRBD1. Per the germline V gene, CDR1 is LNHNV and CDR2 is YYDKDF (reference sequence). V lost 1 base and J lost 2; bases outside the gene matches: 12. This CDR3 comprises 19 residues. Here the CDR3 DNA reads TGTGCCACCAGCAGAGGCCAGGACAGGGGAAGTTCGGGCAATCAGCCCCAGCATTTT. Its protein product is CATSRGQDRGSSGNQPQHF.

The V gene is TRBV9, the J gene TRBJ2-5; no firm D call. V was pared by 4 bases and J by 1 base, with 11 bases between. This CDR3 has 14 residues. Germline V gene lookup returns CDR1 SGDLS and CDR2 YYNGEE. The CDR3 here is CASSPSLFQETQYF. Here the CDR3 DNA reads TGTGCCAGCAGCCCCTCCCTATTCCAAGAGACCCAGTACTTC.

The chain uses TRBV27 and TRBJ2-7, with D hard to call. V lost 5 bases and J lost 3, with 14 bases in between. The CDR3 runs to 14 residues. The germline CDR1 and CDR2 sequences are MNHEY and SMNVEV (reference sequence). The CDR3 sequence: CASSRNVGNYEQYF. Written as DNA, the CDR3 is TGTGCCAGCAGTCGAAATGTGGGGAACTACGAGCAGTACTTC.

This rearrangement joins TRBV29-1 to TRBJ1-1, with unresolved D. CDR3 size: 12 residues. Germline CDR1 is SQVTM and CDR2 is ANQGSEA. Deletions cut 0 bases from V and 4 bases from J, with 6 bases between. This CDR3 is CSVEDRPTEAFF. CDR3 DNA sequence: TGCAGCGTTGAAGACAGGCCCACTGAAGCTTTCTTT.

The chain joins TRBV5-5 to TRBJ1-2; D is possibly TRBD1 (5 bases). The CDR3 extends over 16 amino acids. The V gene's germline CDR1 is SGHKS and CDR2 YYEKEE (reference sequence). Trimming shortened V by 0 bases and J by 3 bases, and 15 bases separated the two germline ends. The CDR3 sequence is CASSLGFGAKDYGYTF. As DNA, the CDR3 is TGTGCCAGCAGCTTGGGGTTTGGGGCCAAGGACTATGGCTACACCTTC.

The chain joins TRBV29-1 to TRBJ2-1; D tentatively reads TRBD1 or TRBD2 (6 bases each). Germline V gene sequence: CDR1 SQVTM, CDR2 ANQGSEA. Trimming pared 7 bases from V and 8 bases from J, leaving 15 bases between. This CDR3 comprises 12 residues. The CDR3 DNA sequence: TGCAGCGCCGAGGGGGGTTGGGATGAGCAGTTCTTC. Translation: CSAEGGWDEQFF.

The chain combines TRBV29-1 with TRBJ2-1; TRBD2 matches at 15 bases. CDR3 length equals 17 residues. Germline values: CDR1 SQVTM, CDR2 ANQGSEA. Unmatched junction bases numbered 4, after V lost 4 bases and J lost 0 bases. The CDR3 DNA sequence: TGCAGCGTTGTAGGGACTAGCGGGAGGAGCTCCTACAATGAGCAGTTCTTC. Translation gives CSVVGTSGRSSYNEQFF.

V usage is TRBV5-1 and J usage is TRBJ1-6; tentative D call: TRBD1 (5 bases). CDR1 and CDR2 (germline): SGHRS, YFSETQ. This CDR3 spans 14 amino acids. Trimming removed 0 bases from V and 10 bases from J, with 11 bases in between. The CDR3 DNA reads TGCGCCAGCAGCTTGGAGGCGGGGGAATCACCCCTCCACTTT. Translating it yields CASSLEAGESPLHF.

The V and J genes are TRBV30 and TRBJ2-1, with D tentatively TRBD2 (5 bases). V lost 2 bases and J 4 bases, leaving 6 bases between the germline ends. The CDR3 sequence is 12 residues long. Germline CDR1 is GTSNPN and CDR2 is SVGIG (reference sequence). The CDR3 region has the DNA TGTGCCTGGAGTCGGGGTTACAATGAGCAGTTCTTC. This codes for CAWSRGYNEQFF.

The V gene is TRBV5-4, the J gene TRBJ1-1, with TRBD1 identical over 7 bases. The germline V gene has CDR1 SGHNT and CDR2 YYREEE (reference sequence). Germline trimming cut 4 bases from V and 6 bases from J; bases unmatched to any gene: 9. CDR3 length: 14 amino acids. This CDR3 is CASSTNTGVPEAFF. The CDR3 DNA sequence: TGTGCCAGCAGCACGAATACAGGGGTACCTGAAGCTTTCTTT.

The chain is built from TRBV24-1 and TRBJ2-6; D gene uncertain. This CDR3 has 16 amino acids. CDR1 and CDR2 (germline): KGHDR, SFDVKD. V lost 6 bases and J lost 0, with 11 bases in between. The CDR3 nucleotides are TGTGCCACCAGTTCAGGACGGAGCTCTGGGGCCAACGTCCTGACTTTC. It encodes CATSSGRSSGANVLTF.

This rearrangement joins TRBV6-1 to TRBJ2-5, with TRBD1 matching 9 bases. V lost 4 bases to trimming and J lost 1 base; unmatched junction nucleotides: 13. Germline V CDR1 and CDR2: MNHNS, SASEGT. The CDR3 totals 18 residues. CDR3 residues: CASSGGQGDYQSQETQYF. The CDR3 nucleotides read TGTGCCAGCAGTGGGGGACAGGGAGATTACCAATCCCAAGAGACCCAGTACTTC.

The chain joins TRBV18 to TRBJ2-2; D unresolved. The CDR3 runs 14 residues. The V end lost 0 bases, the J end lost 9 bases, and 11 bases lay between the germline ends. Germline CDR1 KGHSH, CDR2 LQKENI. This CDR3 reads CASSPPSARWELFF. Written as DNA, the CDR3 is TGTGCCAGCTCACCACCCTCGGCCAGATGGGAGCTGTTTTTT.